This T cell receptor beta chain was sequenced for a study of T-cell reconstitution after alpha-beta-depleted transplantation in children. Overall study findings and caveats: At the one-year point after transplant, T-cell counts and TCRbeta diversity were found to come mostly from T cells that had been newly produced. Expanded graft clones, several hundred of them, were reportedly the source of alpha-beta T cells about two months after transplant.

This CDR3 is built from 15 residues. Trimming pared 5 bases from V and 2 bases from J, leaving 13 bases between. On this clonotype itself: What it binds is unknown.

TCRbeta library construction was performed incorporating unique molecular identifiers. MiXCR, applied by TCRdb to the PCR reads, yields one record per CDR3 protein. The sample shows approximately 120,000 distinct CDR3 sequences, 8% to 10% of them seen only once. This receptor was identified in a girl under three years old who had a stem cell transplant for combined immunodeficiency, so the T cells may come from the graft donor. V is TRBV12-3 or TRBV12-4 and J is TRBJ2-1; D is unresolved. The sequencing here drew on PBMCs, mostly from graft donor cells, taken 180 days after TCRalphabeta/CD19-depleted stem cell transplant. The CDR3: CASSPPRAPYNEQFF. The CDR3 region has the DNA TGTGCCAGCAGTCCCCCCCGGGCTCCCTACAATGAGCAGTTCTTC.